This T cell receptor beta chain is from a study of blood T cell repertoires in COVID-19. Background on the study: Collection of acute and convalescent COVID-19 samples took place in the United States, Italy and Spain. Sources were T cells, B-cell-depleted T cells, or PBMCs; the material itself was cDNA or gDNA.

In the original processing: Amplifying reference gene primers gave estimates of nucleated cell counts. TCRdb's copy holds only in-frame clones and misses some; the assay was immunoSEQ multiplex PCR. The D gene and trimming were derived from the DNA, and the V and J assignments and clone size from that table. This table has approximately 100,000 clones, about 90% appearing once. The CDR3 sequence is 15 residues long. Trimming took 0 bases from V and 3 from J, leaving 11 bases between them. The germline V gene encodes CDR1 LNHDA and CDR2 SQIVND (reference sequence). Sequenced sample: peripheral blood. The V and J genes are TRBV19 and TRBJ1-1; the D gene is possibly TRBD1 (6 bases). This TCR was recovered from a human donor in a cohort sampled during active COVID-19. In DNA form, the CDR3 reads TGTGCCAGTAGTATAGAGGGCAGGGGAGACACTGAAGCTTTCTTT. Translating it yields CASSIEGRGDTEAFF.